Listed below are T cell receptor beta chains from one sample, sequenced in a study of T cells after yellow fever vaccination. TCRdb recomputed calls from the 5' RACE reads with MiXCR, one row per CDR3 protein. The sample has about 63,000 distinct CDR3 sequences; 6.5% to 8% are singletons. The sample here was CD8+ T cells sorted from PBMCs, taken 15 days after the yellow fever booster vaccination. These receptors originate from a young man who received the YFV17D yellow fever vaccine. Both conserved end residues are part of each CDR3. Each record gives: D gene, J gene, V gene, clone size, CDR3 DNA, CDR3 protein. The D gene is left open where the match is weak. Size values are once, few and many counts, or a class for expanded clones, and some rows have none.

NA | TRBJ2-1 | TRBV5-1 | many | TGCGCCAGCACCAGGGGTGACGCTGAGCAGTTCTTC | CASTRGDAEQFF
NA | TRBJ2-3 | TRBV9 | many | TGTGCCAGCAGCGTGTTACCGGGACTGAACACAGATACGCAGTATTTT | CASSVLPGLNTDTQYF
TRBD2 | TRBJ2-1 | TRBV6-2/TRBV6-3 | NA | TGTGCCAGCAGCGCGAGCGGGAGGGAGTGGAATGAGCAGCTCTTC | CASSASGREWNEQLF
NA | TRBJ2-7 | TRBV4-3 | many | TGCGCCAGCAGCCAAAGACAATCTAGCACCTACGAGCAGTACTTC | CASSQRQSSTYEQYF
TRBD2 | TRBJ2-1 | TRBV20-1 | few | TGCAGTGCTAGAGATTACACTAGCGGAGAACACAATGAGCAGTTCTTC | CSARDYTSGEHNEQFF
NA | TRBJ2-3 | TRBV5-1 | many | TGCGCCAGCAGCTGGGGGGCGGCAAGCACAGATACGCAGTATTTT | CASSWGAASTDTQYF
NA | TRBJ1-2 | TRBV20-1 | many | TGCAGTGCTAGGTCCAAACTCGAGGTCTATGGCTACACCTTC | CSARSKLEVYGYTF
TRBD2 | TRBJ2-1 | TRBV29-1 | many | TGCAGCGTTGAAGATCGGGAGGCCGTGGGAAATGAGCAGTTCTTC | CSVEDREAVGNEQFF
NA | TRBJ1-6 | TRBV7-9 | NA | TGTGCCAGCAGCTTAGCGGGGGGCGGCGGTTCACCCCTCCACTTT | CASSLAGGGGSPLHF
TRBD2 | TRBJ2-1 | TRBV7-8 | many | TGTGCCAGCAGCCTCCCAGGACTAGCCGATATCTCCTACAATGAGCAGTTCTTC | CASSLPGLADISYNEQFF
NA | TRBJ2-1 | TRBV7-9 | NA | TGTGCCGGGTGGCGGGACCTCTCCAATGAGCAGTTCTTC | CAGWRDLSNEQFF
TRBD2 | TRBJ2-7 | TRBV29-1 | NA | TGCAGCGTTGAAGACCCCACGGGGGGCGAGCAGTACTTC | CSVEDPTGGEQYF
NA | TRBJ1-2 | TRBV21-1 | NA | TGTGCCAGCAGCAAAGGCCCAGGGGGCCACGGAGAGAACTATGGCTACACCTTC | CASSKGPGGHGENYGYTF
NA | TRBJ2-1 | TRBV6-2/TRBV6-3 | many | TGTGCCAGCAGGCAACAGGGAGTTGAGCAGTTCTTC | CASRQQGVEQFF
NA | TRBJ2-2 | TRBV9 | many | TGTGCCAGCAGCCCTCTAGGTCCCGGGGAGCTGTTTTTT | CASSPLGPGELFF
NA | TRBJ2-5 | TRBV20-1 | many | TGCAGTTCCAACTATGGAAAGACCCAGTACTTC | CSSNYGKTQYF
TRBD2 | TRBJ2-7 | TRBV7-9 | many | TGTGCCAGCAGCTTGGGACTAGCGGCGGGGTACGAGCAGTACTTC | CASSLGLAAGYEQYF
TRBD1 | TRBJ2-6 | TRBV29-1 | many | TGCAGCGTGCCTGACCCGGGACAGGGGGCTGGGGCCAACGTCCTGACTTTC | CSVPDPGQGAGANVLTF
NA | TRBJ2-1 | TRBV29-1 | many | TGCAGCGTTGAGTGGGAGCCTGAGCAGTTCTTC | CSVEWEPEQFF
NA | TRBJ1-3 | TRBV7-8 | few | TGTGCCAGCAGCCAGCCGGACATCTCTGGAAACACCATATATTTT | CASSQPDISGNTIYF
NA | TRBJ2-7 | TRBV6-1 | many | TGTGCCAGCAGTGAGGGCATTACCCCGCCCTACGAGCAGTACTTC | CASSEGITPPYEQYF
NA | TRBJ2-2 | TRBV20-1 | many | TGCAGTGCTGGGGACATGCCCGGGGAGCTGTTTTTT | CSAGDMPGELFF
NA | TRBJ2-1 | TRBV12-3/TRBV12-4 | many | TGTGCCAGCAGTCCTGGGGGAGGGCAGTTCTTC | CASSPGGGQFF
NA | TRBJ2-4 | TRBV5-4 | few | TGTGCCAGCAGCTTGGATTGGCAGCCGAGCCAGTACTTC | CASSLDWQPSQYF
NA | TRBJ2-1 | TRBV20-1 | many | TGCAGTGCGAGCAATGAGCAGTTCTTC | CSASNEQFF
TRBD2 | TRBJ2-1 | TRBV12-3/TRBV12-4 | many | TGTGCCAGCATTGGACTAGCTGATGAGCAGTTCTTC | CASIGLADEQFF
NA | TRBJ2-1 | TRBV20-1 | few | TGCAGTGGGGATGGAATTATCGGGCACCCCAATGAGCAGTTCTTC | CSGDGIIGHPNEQFF
NA | TRBJ2-2 | TRBV5-4 | many | TGTGCCAGCAGCCGGACATCGAACACCGGGGAGCTGTTTTTT | CASSRTSNTGELFF
NA | TRBJ2-1 | TRBV7-6 | many | TGTGCCAGCAGCTCTCACGGGAAGTTAGAGTTCTTC | CASSSHGKLEFF
NA | TRBJ1-5 | TRBV7-2 | many | TGTGCCAGCAGCTTAGAGGTCGGTAGCAATCAGCCCCAGCATTTT | CASSLEVGSNQPQHF
NA | TRBJ2-7 | TRBV5-6 | many | TGTGCCAGCAGCGACTCGGGACCCGCCTCCTACGAGCAGTACTTC | CASSDSGPASYEQYF